Listed below are T cell receptor beta chains from one sample, sequenced in a study of cytomegalovirus exposure and HLA in healthy donors. The protocol was immunoSEQ multiplex PCR, while the TCRdb copy is restricted to in-frame clones and leaves out a portion. The sample has 200,000 to 250,000 clones, approximately 87% seen once. Sequencing was carried out using PBMCs. The receptors derive from a woman aged 18-29 years in good health and CMV-seronegative. CDR3s include the opening cysteine and the closing phenylalanine or tryptophan. Each record gives: V gene, CDR3 length, J gene, CDR3 protein.

>TRBV27|16|TRBJ1-2
CASSRQPGASLYGYTF
>TRBV5-1|16|TRBJ2-1
CASSVQLGATYNEQFF
>TRBV2|13|TRBJ2-1
CASNLQGRNEQFF
>TRBV2|11|TRBJ2-7
CASSARYEQYF
>TRBV11-1|14|TRBJ1-2
CASSLGGGYYGYTF
>TRBV5-1|15|TRBJ1-6
CASSFDGQGNSPLHF
>TRBV6-5|14|TRBJ2-6
CASSRKGGANVLTF
>TRBV30|15|TRBJ1-4
CAWRTGRTTNEKLFF
>TRBV5-6|14|TRBJ1-4
CASSLISTNEKLFF
>TRBV28|15|TRBJ1-1
CASTETGGTTSEAFF
>TRBV5-1|11|TRBJ1-4
CASRLNEKLFF
>TRBV6-1|13|TRBJ1-2
CASSITGGYGYTF
>TRBV5-1|15|TRBJ2-3
CASSTGTSGEDTQYF
>TRBV4-1|15|TRBJ1-3
CASSQVRGAKGTIYF
>TRBV13|13|TRBJ1-2
CASSLGTSPGYTF
>TRBV6-5|15|TRBJ1-5
CASSYSSGPNQPQHF
>TRBV6-6|14|TRBJ2-5
CASSYPDRGETQYF